The 20 T cell receptor beta chains below all came from one sample that was sequenced in a study of shared clonotypes between healthy human individuals. The protocol was immunoSEQ multiplex PCR, while the TCRdb copy is restricted to in-frame clones and leaves out a portion. The sample lists roughly 2.5 million clones, approximately 94% occurring once. The sequencing sample was made of naive CD4+ T cells sorted from blood. Subset denoted: CD45RA+ positively selected. The receptors were sampled from a man aged 18 to 29 in good health.

V usage is TRBV5-6 and J usage is TRBJ2-7; perhaps D is TRBD1 or TRBD2 (6 bases each). The V end lost 0 bases, the J end lost 6 bases, and 13 bases lay between the germline ends. The length of the CDR3 is 14 residues. CDR1 and CDR2 from the germline V gene are SGHDT and YYEEEE. The CDR3 nucleotides read TGTGCCAGCAGCTTGGATACGGGGGCCGGCGAGCAGTACTTC. Protein sequence: CASSLDTGAGEQYF.

The J gene is TRBJ2-3, the V gene TRBV5-8, with TRBD1 matching over 9 bases. The CDR3 contains 14 residues. CDR1 and CDR2 from the germline V gene are SGHTS and YDEGEE. Trimming cost V 4 bases and J 3 bases; bases outside gene matches: 3. CDR3 nucleotide sequence: TGTGCCAGCAGCACGACAGGGGGGACAGATACGCAGTATTTT. It encodes CASSTTGGTDTQYF.

The chain links TRBV7-2 to TRBJ1-6, with 7 bases matching TRBD1. Germline CDR1 and CDR2: SGHTA and FQGNSA. V was pared by 4 bases and J by 7 bases, with 7 bases of the junction left unmatched. The CDR3 is 15 residues long. The DNA for the CDR3 is TGTGCCAGCAGCTCCCGGCCGGGACAGAATTCACCCCTCCACTTT. It encodes CASSSRPGQNSPLHF.

CDR3 DNA sequence: TGTGCCAGCACCCCCCGACTCCACTACGAGCAGTACTTC. Its translation: CASTPRLHYEQYF. The chain joins TRBV6-5 to TRBJ2-7; D ambiguous. Trimming pared 7 bases from V and 3 bases from J, leaving 13 bases between. Germline CDR1 is MNHEY and CDR2 is SVGAGI. This CDR3 region has 13 residues.

The rearrangement joins TRBV4-1 to TRBJ1-3, with a tentative D call TRBD1 (6 bases). The germline V gene has CDR1 MGHRA and CDR2 YSYEKL. This CDR3 is built from 16 residues. V was trimmed by 2 bases and J by 2 bases, leaving 13 bases between them. CDR3 loop: CASSQHLTGTGNTIYF. The CDR3 region has the DNA TGCGCCAGCAGCCAACACCTGACAGGTACTGGAAACACCATATATTTT.

This chain links TRBV28 with TRBJ2-2; D not certain. The CDR3 is 11 amino acids. Germline CDR1 MDHEN, CDR2 SYDVKM. CDR3 nucleotides: TGTGGGGCACGTGGGACCGGGGAGCTGTTTTTT. Translating gives CGARGTGELFF.

The DNA of the CDR3 is TGTGCCAGCAGGGGACAGGGTGTACAGACCCAGTACTTC. Translated: CASRGQGVQTQYF. The chain recombines TRBV9 with TRBJ2-5; TRBD1 agrees at 9 bases. The germline V gene has CDR1 SGDLS and CDR2 YYNGEE. Trimming at V came to 5 bases and at J to 6 bases, leaving 5 bases not matched to a gene. This CDR3 has 13 residues.

A remark on this clone: Other DNA sequences within the sample encode an identical CDR3. This sequence joins TRBV7-3 and TRBJ2-1; the D is unclear. Germline CDR1 is SGHTA and CDR2 is FQGTGA. The V gene lost 1 base and the J gene lost 4 bases, with 5 bases spanning the gap. The CDR3 extends over 13 amino acids. CDR3 DNA sequence: TGTGCCAGCAGCTTAAGAGGTTACAATGAGCAGTTCTTC. Protein: CASSLRGYNEQFF.

The chain joins TRBV12-5 to TRBJ2-7; no reliable D call. The V gene lost 6 bases and the J gene lost 3 bases, with 12 bases spanning the gap. The CDR3 covers 13 residues. Germline values: CDR1 LGHNT, CDR2 FRNRAP. The CDR3 reads CASGSERIYEQYF. In DNA, the CDR3 is TGTGCTAGTGGCAGCGAACGGATCTACGAGCAGTACTTC.

The V gene is TRBV25-1, the J gene TRBJ2-2; either TRBD1 or TRBD2 may fit D (5 bases each). Germline assignment: CDR1 MGHDK and CDR2 SYGVNS. V lost 5 bases and J lost 1, with 8 bases in between. The CDR3 extends over 14 amino acids. The CDR3 bases are TGTGCCAGCAGTTCAGGGAGGAACACCGGGGAGCTGTTTTTT. This sequence encodes CASSSGRNTGELFF.

The CDR3 spells CASSPRGRRDTQYF. The CDR3, as DNA: TGTGCCAGCAGCCCGAGGGGCCGGCGGGATACGCAGTATTTT. The chain couples TRBV14 to TRBJ2-3; D tentatively reads TRBD1 or TRBD2 (5 bases each). The CDR3 is 14 residues long. In germline, CDR1 is SGHDN, CDR2 FVKESK. V was cut by 4 bases and J by 6 bases, with 14 bases left in between.

The V and J genes are TRBV9 and TRBJ2-3; D is unclear. The V end was cut by 4 bases, the J end by 5 bases, with 8 bases between. This CDR3 contains 12 residues. The V gene's germline CDR1 is SGDLS and CDR2 YYNGEE. Written as DNA, the CDR3 is TGTGCCAGCAGCCCTTCCGGAGATACGCAGTATTTT. This encodes CASSPSGDTQYF.

Note on this clone: The identical CDR3 is also encoded by other nucleotide sequences in the sample. The chain couples TRBV5-1 to TRBJ1-3, with D maybe TRBD1 (5 bases). Per the germline V gene, CDR1 is SGHRS and CDR2 is YFSETQ. This CDR3 is 14 amino acids long. The ends were cut back, 3 bases at V and 0 bases at J, with 7 bases in the middle. The CDR3 bases are TGCGCCAGCAGCTCTGACAGCTCTGGAAACACCATATATTTT. Translation gives CASSSDSSGNTIYF.

Turning to this clone: Other nucleotide sequences in the sample specify the same CDR3. The chain links TRBV10-3 to TRBJ1-3; TRBD1 matches 10 bases. Germline values: CDR1 ENHRY, CDR2 SYGVKD. The CDR3 extends over 14 amino acids. V lost 6 bases and J lost 2; bases outside the gene matches: 1. The CDR3 region is CAISGTGAGNTIYF. CDR3 nucleotides: TGTGCCATCAGCGGGACAGGGGCTGGAAACACCATATATTTT.

The V gene is TRBV28, the J gene TRBJ1-4; D remains ambiguous. Germline values: CDR1 MDHEN, CDR2 SYDVKM. V lost 9 bases and J lost 7, with 18 bases in between. This CDR3 is 14 amino acids long. CDR3 DNA: TGTGCCAGTCGTGCGTGGGAGATTGGTGAAAAACTGTTTTTT. This sequence encodes CASRAWEIGEKLFF.

The chain is built from TRBV10-3 and TRBJ1-2; D perhaps matches TRBD1 (5 bases). CDR1 is ENHRY and CDR2 is SYGVKD in the germline V gene. There are 14 residues in the CDR3. V lost 3 bases, J lost 4 bases, and 12 bases lay in between. DNA for the CDR3: TGTGCCATCAGTGACTGGCAGGGTGGCTATGGCTACACCTTC. Translated, it gives CAISDWQGGYGYTF.

This chain joins TRBV4-1 and TRBJ1-1; no reliable D call. Trimming cost V 4 bases and J 1 base, with 13 bases left between them. The CDR3 is made up of 15 amino acids. Germline V gene data show CDR1 as MGHRA and CDR2 as YSYEKL. The CDR3 sequence is CASSRVPTRNTEAFF. CDR3 in DNA: TGCGCCAGCAGCCGAGTCCCGACAAGGAACACTGAAGCTTTCTTT.

The gene calls are TRBV15 and TRBJ2-1; 8 bases align to TRBD2. V shed 0 bases and J 7 bases; nucleotides not matched to a gene: 2. The CDR3 covers 14 residues. The germline CDR1 and CDR2 sequences are LNHNV and YYDKDF (reference sequence). The CDR3 DNA reads TGTGCCACCAGCAGAGATATAGCGGGGAATGAGCAGTTCTTC. This codes for CATSRDIAGNEQFF.

The chain recombines TRBV6-6 with TRBJ2-2; the D gene could be TRBD1 or TRBD2 (6 bases each). CDR3 length: 16 amino acids. Deletions cut 5 bases from V and 4 bases from J, with 17 bases between. Looked up from germline, CDR1 is MNHNY and CDR2 is SVGAGI (reference sequence). Here the CDR3 reads CASSGLLGGGTGELFF. Written as DNA, the CDR3 is TGTGCCAGCAGTGGGTTGCTAGGGGGAGGCACCGGGGAGCTGTTTTTT.

The rearrangement links TRBV7-3 to TRBJ2-2; D is undetermined. The germline V gene has CDR1 SGHTA and CDR2 FQGTGA. The CDR3 has 14 amino acids. Trimming left V 4 bases short and J 3 bases short, with 9 bases between. The CDR3 loop is CASSSQTDTGELFF. The CDR3 bases are TGTGCCAGCAGCTCCCAAACAGACACCGGGGAGCTGTTTTTT.